Shown below are 13 T cell receptor beta chains from a single sample sequenced in a study of beta chain features in type 1 diabetes. Isolated RNA was reverse transcribed in full, so expressed TCRB transcripts were sequenced. The repertoire was sequenced with immunoSEQ multiplex PCR; TCRdb's copy has only in-frame clones and lacks some. The table has over 65,000 clones, around a third seen once. Sequencing input: stem cell memory CD4+ T cells from blood. These receptors came from a woman between 18 and 29 years old in good health.

The chain couples TRBV7-2 to TRBJ2-7; 9 bases align to TRBD1. V was pared by 7 bases and J by 6 bases, with 10 bases of the junction left unmatched. Germline loops: CDR1 SGHTA, CDR2 FQGNSA. The CDR3 length is 14 residues. The CDR3 is CASKLPGQGTEQYF. The CDR3 DNA reads TGTGCCAGCAAATTACCGGGACAGGGTACCGAGCAGTACTTC.

This sequence joins TRBV18 and TRBJ2-1; 10 bases agree with TRBD2. After removal of 5 bases from V and 5 bases from J, the junction contained 0 bases not matched to a gene. This CDR3 is 13 amino acids long. Per germline, CDR1 KGHSH and CDR2 LQKENI. In nucleotides, the CDR3 is TGTGCCAGCTCAACTAGCGGGGACAATGAGCAGTTCTTC. Protein product: CASSTSGDNEQFF.

This clone was counted a few times. The chain couples TRBV5-5 to TRBJ2-3, with a weak D call TRBD2 (7 bases). CDR3 size: 14 residues. CDR1 is SGHKS and CDR2 is YYEKEE in the germline V gene (reference sequence). The V and J ends lost 2 bases and 3 bases respectively, with 10 bases between them. CDR3 in amino acids: CASSFAGATDTQYF. The DNA of the CDR3 is TGTGCCAGCAGCTTCGCGGGGGCGACAGATACGCAGTATTTT.

The V gene is TRBV7-2, the J gene TRBJ2-2; the D gene is possibly TRBD1 (7 bases). V was shortened by 2 bases and J by 3 bases, with 10 bases between the two germline ends. The CDR3 is made up of 15 amino acids. CDR1 and CDR2 (germline): SGHTA, FQGNSA. The DNA of the CDR3 is TGTGCCAGCAGCTTACAGGGGGGATACACCGGGGAGCTGTTTTTT. This codes for CASSLQGGYTGELFF.

This clone was observed a handful of times. V is TRBV14 and J is TRBJ2-6, with a weak D call TRBD1 (5 bases). This CDR3 region has 18 residues. V dropped 0 bases and J dropped 1 base, with 13 bases sitting between them. CDR1 SGHDN and CDR2 FVKESK come from the germline V gene. The CDR3 loop is CASSQEGAWQSGANVLTF. CDR3 nucleotides: TGTGCCAGCAGCCAAGAAGGGGCGTGGCAGTCTGGGGCCAACGTCCTGACTTTC. The full variable domain, in which reference TRBV14 and TRBJ2-6 provide the parts outside the CDR3, is EAGVTQFPSHSVIEKGQTVTLRCDPISGHDNLYWYRRVMGKEIKFLLHFVKESKQDESGMPNNRFLAERTGGTYSTLKVQPAELEDSGVYFCASSQEGAWQSGANVLTFGAGSRLTVL.

V is TRBV15 and J is TRBJ2-5; tentative D call: TRBD2 (5 bases). This CDR3 comprises 14 residues. V shed 1 base and J shed 5 bases, with 11 bases lying between them. CDR1 is LNHNV and CDR2 is YYDKDF in the germline V gene (reference sequence). The CDR3 bases are TGTGCCACCAGCAGAGGGGTAGAGGGTGAGACCCAGTACTTC. Translating gives CATSRGVEGETQYF.

The rearrangement uses TRBV21-1 and TRBJ2-3; the table names TRBD1, a call not compared with the DNA. TRBV21-1 is marked as a pseudogene. The CDR3 contains 16 residues. The CDR3 coding sequence is TGTGCCAGCAGCAGGGTGCAGCCACTGGGCTTTGCTACGCAGTATTTT. Its protein is CASSRVQPLGFATQYF.

The chain is built from TRBV19 and TRBJ2-7, with D possibly TRBD1 on 6 matching bases. Germline values: CDR1 LNHDA, CDR2 SQIVND (reference sequence). Trimming left V 3 bases short and J 9 bases short, with 15 bases between. The CDR3 is made up of 13 amino acids. CDR3 sequence reads: CASSIPRSGVQYF. As DNA, the CDR3 is TGTGCCAGTAGTATCCCCCGGTCAGGGGTGCAGTACTTC.

In this sample, this clone turned up once. This chain uses TRBV5-1 with TRBJ2-6; TRBD2 might be the D (5 bases). Trimming took 3 bases from V and 4 from J, leaving 11 bases between them. In germline, CDR1 is SGHRS, CDR2 YFSETQ. CDR3 length equals 15 residues. The CDR3 protein is CASSWGETGANVLTF. The CDR3 DNA is TGCGCCAGCAGCTGGGGAGAGACCGGGGCCAACGTCCTGACTTTC.

The rearrangement joins TRBV5-4 to TRBJ2-1, with D perhaps TRBD2 (6 bases). CDR3 length: 15 amino acids. Per the germline V gene, CDR1 is SGHNT and CDR2 is YYREEE (reference sequence). Trimming removed 3 bases at V and 6 bases at J, with 16 bases between. CDR3: CASSSVGGAVNEQFF. CDR3 DNA sequence: TGTGCCAGCAGCTCCGTCGGAGGGGCCGTCAATGAGCAGTTCTTC.

Comments on this clone: The same CDR3 arises from other DNA sequences in this sample as well. The V gene is TRBV18, the J gene TRBJ1-6; 10 bases line up with TRBD1. The germline gives CDR1 KGHSH, CDR2 LQKENI. V dropped 0 bases and J dropped 7; count of bases not matched to a gene: 0. The CDR3 is made up of 15 amino acids. CDR3 nucleotides: TGTGCCAGCTCACCACCGGGACAGGGGAATTCACCCCTCCACTTT. This codes for CASSPPGQGNSPLHF.

This clone was seen a handful of times. This chain joins TRBV7-3 and TRBJ2-1, with 9 bases that match TRBD2. The CDR3 covers 17 residues. V shed 1 base, J shed 8 bases, and the junction held 12 bases outside the gene matches. CDR1 SGHTA and CDR2 FQGTGA come from the germline V gene. The CDR3 sequence is CASSLSQRGVRGDEQFF. CDR3 in DNA: TGTGCCAGCAGCTTAAGTCAGCGGGGGGTGCGCGGGGATGAGCAGTTCTTC.

The rearrangement links TRBV5-1 to TRBJ2-1; 8 bases map to TRBD2. CDR3 length: 18 residues. Germline assignment: CDR1 SGHRS and CDR2 YFSETQ. V lost 1 base, J lost 5 bases, and 14 bases stayed unmatched. CDR3 in DNA: TGCGCCAGCAGCTTGAATCCTTTGGGGCTAGCGGGCCACAATGAGCAGTTCTTC. Translated, it gives CASSLNPLGLAGHNEQFF.